Listed below are T cell receptor beta chains from one sample, sequenced in a study of blood T cells in healthy people across ages. MiXCR, applied by TCRdb to the 5' RACE reads, yields one record per CDR3 protein. The data contain roughly 1,800,000 distinct CDR3 sequences, approximately 50% of them seen just once; the ten biggest clones take up around 2.1%. The specimen sequenced was blood. Every receptor here comes from a middle-aged woman in good health. CDR3s include the opening cysteine and the closing phenylalanine or tryptophan. The order of the fields is D gene, clone size, V gene, J gene, CDR3 DNA, CDR3 protein. D genes are given only for firm matches. The size field is filled for only some rows; it gives once, few, many or a size class.

-	-	TRBV9	TRBJ2-3	TGTGCCAGCAGCGTAGATGCCGAAGATACGCAGTATTTT	CASSVDAEDTQYF
TRBD2	-	TRBV28	TRBJ2-7	TGTGCCAGTGCTCTAGCGGGGGAGGCCTACGGGCAGTACTTC	CASALAGEAYGQYF
TRBD1	once	TRBV4-1	TRBJ2-3	TGCGCCAGTCGGACCCGGGACCACAAAGCGGGACAGGGGGCAGATACGCAGTATTTT	CASRTRDHKAGQGADTQYF
-	few	TRBV7-9	TRBJ2-6	TGTGCCAGCACCGGACACTCCGGGGCCAACGTCCTGACTTTC	CASTGHSGANVLTF
TRBD1	-	TRBV12-3/TRBV12-4	TRBJ2-2	TGTGCCAGCAGCCCACAGGGGGCGGACACCGGGGAGCTGTTTTTT	CASSPQGADTGELFF
-	-	TRBV10-3	TRBJ2-5	TGTGCCATCAGTGAGCGTTTGAACCAAGAGACCCAGTACTTC	CAISERLNQETQYF
-	-	TRBV5-6	TRBJ2-1	TGTGCCAGCACCACGGGGGCTGGCAACTACTACAATGAGCAGTTCTTC	CASTTGAGNYYNEQFF
-	few	TRBV27	TRBJ2-5	TGTGCCAGCAGTTTATCTAAGGTCAGAGGAGAGACCCAGTACTTC	CASSLSKVRGETQYF
-	-	TRBV4-3	TRBJ1-1	TGCGCCAGCAGCCCGGGGGGGCAGGGAGGATTAAACACTGAAGCTTTCTTT	CASSPGGQGGLNTEAFF
TRBD2	-	TRBV9	TRBJ2-1	TGTGCCAGCAGCCCAACGGGGGGGGCGTTCGACAATGAGCAGTTCTTC	CASSPTGGAFDNEQFF
-	-	TRBV13	TRBJ2-5	TGTGCCAGCCGGGCGCGGACAAGGCAACCCCAAGAGACCCAGTACTTC	CASRARTRQPQETQYF
-	-	TRBV27	TRBJ2-7	TGTGCCGGCAGTCTCGCCGGGCCCTACGAGCAGTACTTC	CAGSLAGPYEQYF
-	-	TRBV6-4	TRBJ1-2	TGTGCCAGCAGACAGCATCCCACTAACTATGGCTACACCTTC	CASRQHPTNYGYTF
TRBD2	-	TRBV5-4	TRBJ2-1	TGTGCCAGCAGACCGACTGCTTTAGCGGGGGGGGTCAATGAGCAGTTCTTC	CASRPTALAGGVNEQFF
-	-	TRBV15	TRBJ2-7	TGTGCCACCAGCATGTTTCGACAGGAGAAGGTCTACGAGCAGTACTTC	CATSMFRQEKVYEQYF
-	few	TRBV12-3/TRBV12-4	TRBJ2-5	TGTGCCAGCAGTTGGACAGGCCGAGGGGGGGAGACCCAGTACTTC	CASSWTGRGGETQYF
-	-	TRBV15	TRBJ1-6	TGTGCCACCAGCAGAGATCTTGCGTCACCCCTCCACTTT	CATSRDLASPLHF